The 18 T cell receptor beta chains below were found in one sample sequenced in a study of T cells in Graves' hyperthyroidism and ophthalmopathy. RNA transcripts were the template for amplifying TCR beta CDR3 regions. The TCR CDR3 first-round RT-PCR relied on the HTBI primer set. TCRdb itself ran the multiplex PCR reads through MiXCR, one entry per CDR3 protein. The data show around 350,000 distinct CDR3 sequences, more than 14% seen once. Material for sequencing was blood. These receptors originate from a woman in her twenties or thirties with Graves' ophthalmopathy.

Only a few counts were recorded for this clonotype. The genes are TRBV5-4 and TRBJ2-1; 9 bases match TRBD1. V shed 5 bases and J 4 bases; nucleotides not matched to a gene: 7. In germline, CDR1 is SGHNT, CDR2 YYREEE (reference sequence). There are 15 residues in the CDR3. The CDR3 here is CASSQQGAGYNEQFF. CDR3 sequence (DNA): TGTGCCAGCAGTCAACAGGGGGCGGGTTACAATGAGCAGTTCTTC.

This clonotype occurred many times. The chain combines TRBV7-9 with TRBJ2-5, with TRBD2 matching 11 bases. Germline V gives CDR1 SEHNR, CDR2 FQNEAQ (reference sequence). The length of the CDR3 is 16 residues. V lost 2 bases to trimming and J lost 4 bases; unmatched junction nucleotides: 6. DNA of the CDR3: TGTGCCAGCAGCTTATTAGCGGGGGGGTCATCAGAGACCCAGTACTTC. Protein product: CASSLLAGGSSETQYF.

In this sample, this clonotype turned up many times. The rearrangement joins TRBV27 to TRBJ2-1; 10 bases map to TRBD2. The junction had 7 bases not matched to a gene; V was cut back by 3 bases and J by 8 bases. The CDR3 totals 15 residues. CDR1 MNHEY and CDR2 SMNVEV come from the germline V gene (reference sequence). CDR3: CASSLSSGGRDEQFF. The CDR3 coding sequence is TGTGCCAGCAGTTTGAGTAGCGGGGGGCGGGATGAGCAGTTCTTC.

This clonotype was picked up many times. The genes are TRBV20-1 and TRBJ2-7; TRBD1 matches at 9 bases. The V gene end was trimmed by 0 bases and the J gene end by 2 bases; junction bases not matched to a gene: 2. CDR1 and CDR2 (germline): DFQATT, SNEGSKA (reference sequence). This CDR3 contains 14 residues. In DNA, the CDR3 is TGCAGTGCTAGAGATAGGACAGGGGCCTACGAGCAGTACTTC. Amino acids: CSARDRTGAYEQYF.

This clonotype appeared a few times. DNA for the CDR3: TGCAGTGCTAGAGAAAAATACGAGCAGTACTTC. Its translation is CSAREKYEQYF. The chain joins TRBV20-1 to TRBJ2-7; D not certain. V lost 0 bases and J 4 bases, leaving 4 bases between the germline ends. The CDR3 spans 11 residues. Germline V gives CDR1 DFQATT, CDR2 SNEGSKA (reference sequence).

Note on this clonotype: A much larger clone lies one base from this, so it may be a read error. V and J are TRBV13 and TRBJ2-5, with TRBD2 as a possible D gene (5 bases). Germline assignment: CDR1 PRHDT and CDR2 FYEKMQ (reference sequence). This CDR3 is built from 14 residues. Trimming removed 5 bases from V and 1 base from J, with 11 bases in between. The CDR3, as DNA: TGTGCCAGCAGCAACGGGGTAATCCAAGAGACCCAGTACTTC. It is translated as CASSNGVIQETQYF.

This chain uses TRBV27 with TRBJ2-6; D is possibly TRBD2 (6 bases). V lost 3 bases to trimming and J lost 4 bases, with 13 bases between them. This CDR3 spans 16 amino acids. Germline assignment: CDR1 MNHEY and CDR2 SMNVEV (reference sequence). The CDR3 region is CASSFWGVAGANVLTF. The CDR3 coding sequence is TGTGCCAGCAGTTTCTGGGGGGTAGCGGGGGCCAACGTCCTGACTTTC.

The chain is built from TRBV25-1 and TRBJ1-5; 7 bases align to TRBD1. The ends lost 5 bases at V and 5 bases at J; junction bases unmatched: 3. The CDR3 has 13 residues. Per germline, CDR1 MGHDK and CDR2 SYGVNS. CDR3 residues: CASSIQGDQPQHF. The CDR3 DNA sequence: TGTGCCAGCAGTATTCAGGGGGATCAGCCCCAGCATTTT.

In its sample, this clonotype was seen many times. The chain carries TRBV30 and TRBJ2-1, with D uncertain. Germline V gives CDR1 GTSNPN, CDR2 SVGIG (reference sequence). CDR3 length: 11 amino acids. V was trimmed by 5 bases and J by 10 bases, leaving 12 bases between them. The CDR3: CAWGRTNEQFF. The CDR3 DNA follows: TGTGCCTGGGGCCGGACGAACGAGCAGTTCTTC. Looking up the rest from reference TRBV30 and TRBJ2-1 gives the full variable domain: SQTIHQWPATLVQPVGSPLSLECTVEGTSNPNLYWYRQAAGRGLQLLFYSVGIGQISSEVPQNLSASRPQDRQFILSSKKLLLSDSGFYLCAWGRTNEQFFGPGTRLTVL.

The V and J genes are TRBV10-3 and TRBJ2-7, with TRBD2 identical over 9 bases. Germline V gives CDR1 ENHRY, CDR2 SYGVKD. After removal of 4 bases from V and 2 bases from J, the junction contained 6 bases not matched to a gene. The CDR3 loop spans 15 amino acids. The CDR3 protein is CAISAGAGGPYEQYF. The CDR3 coding sequence is TGTGCCATCAGTGCGGGGGCGGGGGGGCCCTACGAGCAGTACTTC.

As to this clonotype: The junction departs from the called germline gene at one end, perhaps through a read error. The chain recombines TRBV20-1 with TRBJ1-2, with 7 bases aligning to TRBD1. Per germline, CDR1 DFQATT and CDR2 SNEGSKA (reference sequence). CDR3 length: 14 amino acids. This CDR3 is CGASLTGHSYGYTF. CDR3 coding DNA: TGCGGTGCTAGCCTGACAGGGCATAGCTATGGCTACACCTTC.

J is TRBJ2-7 and V is TRBV10-3; weak D call: TRBD2 (5 bases). The CDR3 extends over 12 amino acids. V gave up 1 base and J gave up 7 bases, with 8 bases separating them. Germline values: CDR1 ENHRY, CDR2 SYGVKD. CDR3 DNA: TGTGCCATCAGTGAGTTCAGGAGGGAGCAGTACTTC. Translation gives CAISEFRREQYF.

This clonotype was observed many times. V is TRBV7-8 and J is TRBJ2-7, with 7 positions matching TRBD1. The J segment lost 3 bases and the V segment lost 1 base, leaving 6 bases of the junction unmatched. The CDR3 loop spans 15 amino acids. Germline V gene lookup returns CDR1 SGHVS and CDR2 FQNEAQ. The CDR3: CASSLDRGIVYEQYF. The CDR3, as DNA: TGTGCCAGCAGCTTAGACAGGGGTATTGTCTACGAGCAGTACTTC.

This clonotype was counted at least ten times. This chain connects TRBV11-2 to TRBJ1-1, with D uncertain. V lost 1 base and J 6 bases, leaving 6 bases between the germline ends. Germline V gives CDR1 SGHAT, CDR2 FQNNGV. The CDR3 spans 12 residues. The CDR3 protein is CASSLVIPEAFF. As DNA, the CDR3 is TGTGCCAGCAGCTTAGTCATTCCTGAAGCTTTCTTT.

A word on this clonotype: Being one base from a much bigger clone, this may be a read error. The CDR3 nucleotides are TGTGCCGGCGGTTGGACAGCTGAAGCTTTCTTT. This codes for CAGGWTAEAFF. V is TRBV12-3 or TRBV12-4 and J is TRBJ1-1, with D possibly TRBD1 on 6 matching bases. The CDR3 is 11 amino acids. V dropped 11 bases and J dropped 6 bases, with 13 bases sitting between them.

The genes are TRBV24-1 and TRBJ2-2, with TRBD2 identical over 9 bases. The CDR3 is made up of 16 amino acids. Looked up from germline, CDR1 is KGHDR and CDR2 is SFDVKD. With V trimmed by 3 bases and J by 3 bases, 4 bases remained unmatched. CDR3 protein: CATSDQRGAYTGELFF. Here the CDR3 DNA reads TGTGCCACCAGTGATCAGCGGGGGGCTTACACCGGGGAGCTGTTTTTT.

This clonotype was seen many times. The V and J genes are TRBV20-1 and TRBJ2-5, with TRBD2 as a possible D gene (7 bases). Germline lookup yields CDR1 DFQATT and CDR2 SNEGSKA (reference sequence). V gave up 5 bases and J gave up 3 bases, with 22 bases separating them. The CDR3 is 16 amino acids. The chain's CDR3 is CSARPTSGGAKETQYF. In nucleotides, the CDR3 is TGCAGTGCTCGCCCTACTAGTGGGGGGGCCAAAGAGACCCAGTACTTC.

The chain couples TRBV4-1 to TRBJ2-4, with D perhaps TRBD2 (6 bases). V was clipped by 5 bases and J by 4 bases, with 12 bases between them. The CDR3 runs to 14 residues. The germline gives CDR1 MGHRA, CDR2 YSYEKL. CDR3 region: CASSIQEGKNIQYF. The CDR3 DNA reads TGCGCCAGCAGCATCCAGGAGGGGAAAAACATTCAGTACTTC.